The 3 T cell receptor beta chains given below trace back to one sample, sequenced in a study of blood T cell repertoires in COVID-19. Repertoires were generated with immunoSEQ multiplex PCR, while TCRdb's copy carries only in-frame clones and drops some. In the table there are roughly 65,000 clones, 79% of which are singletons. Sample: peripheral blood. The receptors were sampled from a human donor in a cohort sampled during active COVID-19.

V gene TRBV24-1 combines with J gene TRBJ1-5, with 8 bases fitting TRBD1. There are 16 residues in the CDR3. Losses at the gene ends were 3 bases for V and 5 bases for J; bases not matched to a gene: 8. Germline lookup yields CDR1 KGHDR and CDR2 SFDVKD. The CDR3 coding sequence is TGTGCCACCAGTGATGTAAAACAGGGGGATTATCAGCCCCAGCATTTT. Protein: CATSDVKQGDYQPQHF.

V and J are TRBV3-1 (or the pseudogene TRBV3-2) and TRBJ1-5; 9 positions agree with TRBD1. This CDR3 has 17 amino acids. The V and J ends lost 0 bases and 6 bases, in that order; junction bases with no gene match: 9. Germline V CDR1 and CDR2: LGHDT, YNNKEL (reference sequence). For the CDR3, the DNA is TGTGCCAGCAGCCAAGAGTCTCCGGGACAGGGCGGTCAGCCCCAGCATTTT. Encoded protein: CASSQESPGQGGQPQHF.

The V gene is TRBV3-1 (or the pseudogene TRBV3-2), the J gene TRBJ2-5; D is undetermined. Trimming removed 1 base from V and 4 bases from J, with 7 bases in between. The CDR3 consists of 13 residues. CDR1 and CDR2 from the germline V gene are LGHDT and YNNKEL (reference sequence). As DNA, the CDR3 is TGTGCCAGCAGCCAAGGGTCAGGAGAGACCCAGTACTTC. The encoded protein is CASSQGSGETQYF.